This TCR beta chain was obtained from a study of molecular identifiers for immune sequencing clone quantification. This clonotype turned up a few times. The CDR3 spans 15 residues. In germline, CDR1 is MDHEN, CDR2 SYDVKM. The trim removed 5 bases at V and 8 bases at J, leaving 13 bases unmatched. MiXCR, run by TCRdb on the PCR reads, gives a single entry per CDR3 protein. The sample lists around 480,000 distinct CDR3 sequences, roughly 26% occurring once. J is TRBJ1-2 and V is TRBV28, with TRBD1 matching 8 bases. Sequencing was performed on naive CD8+ T cells from blood, with Jurkat cell RNA spiked in. The subset denotes: FACS-sorted CD8+CD4-CCR7+CD45RA+ naive T cells. The sequence came from a human donor in good health. Some libraries in this study had Jurkat cell RNA spiked in. CDR3 protein: CASSPNPTGVGGYTF. CDR3 nucleotide sequence: TGTGCCAGCAGTCCCAATCCGACAGGGGTAGGCGGCTACACCTTC.